This T cell receptor (beta chain) was sequenced during a study of cytomegalovirus exposure and HLA in healthy donors. Study outcomes and limitations: It was likely that a cluster of highly shared sequence variants was a sequencing artifact. Investigators reported 150 to 200 TCR beta chains as tied to cytomegalovirus. Further analysis was carried out later, and it showed several of the most significant clusters appearing linked to common viral pathogens.

Use of 60 Vbeta and 13 Jbeta primers characterized the PCR. Repertoires were generated with immunoSEQ multiplex PCR, while TCRdb's copy carries only in-frame clones and drops some. The table records 150,000 to 200,000 clones, 70% to 90% of them present only once. The ends were cut back, 0 bases at V and 5 bases at J, with 12 bases in the middle. The CDR3 length is 14 residues. Germline-derived CDR1 and CDR2 are SGHRS and YFSETQ. Samples came from healthy bone marrow donors. Regarding this clone: Its specificity is unknown.

Source material: PBMCs. The clonotype was recovered from a woman aged 18-35 years in good health and CMV-seronegative. The chain couples TRBV5-1 to TRBJ2-7; D might be TRBD2 (6 bases). The DNA of the CDR3 is TGCGCCAGCAGCTTGGTTCGGGAGACGAACGAGCAGTACTTC. Translation gives CASSLVRETNEQYF.